These T cell receptor beta chains were read from a single sample in a study of spatial heterogeneity in lung cancer. TCRdb passed the 5' RACE reads through MiXCR, listing each CDR3 protein once. The profile shows tens of thousands of distinct CDR3 sequences, 5.4% of them singletons. Sequenced material: PBMCs, taken at follow-up. The source is a female donor with early-stage non-small cell lung cancer. Each CDR3 is given without its conserved first and last residue.

J gene,CDR3 length,V gene,CDR3 protein
TRBJ2-7,11,TRBV4-3,ASSQGFGDEQY
TRBJ2-1,12,TRBV5-1,ASSWQPLGNEQF
TRBJ2-2,18,TRBV4-3,ASSQETVLSGRAESGELF
TRBJ2-3,12,TRBV7-2,ASSRGQGAGTQY
TRBJ2-3,12,TRBV25-1,ASSERHSTDTQY
TRBJ1-2,14,TRBV9,ASSVDPGQGGYGYT
TRBJ2-7,13,TRBV20-1,SARALSGAHYEQY
TRBJ1-1,12,TRBV28,ATGTENTNTEAF
TRBJ1-1,13,TRBV18,ASSLQTGSGTEAF
TRBJ1-2,12,TRBV18,ASSPAGIVYGYT
TRBJ2-3,13,TRBV9,ASSSSIPASDTQY
TRBJ2-2,14,TRBV18,ASSPRRQANTGELF
TRBJ2-1,12,TRBV20-1,SATGTSGNNEQF
TRBJ2-3,15,TRBV5-1,ASSPSSGGISTDTQY
TRBJ1-5,12,TRBV6-1,ASSESQGLQPQH
TRBJ2-1,13,TRBV6-2/TRBV6-3,ASSPASSGGHEQF
TRBJ2-7,14,TRBV4-3,ASSRVIGGGPYEQY
TRBJ2-1,15,TRBV5-6,ASSLAPSGGYYNEQF
TRBJ2-7,9,TRBV20-1,SARPTSVQY
TRBJ1-4,11,TRBV29-1,SVAATTNEKLF
TRBJ2-4,14,TRBV5-1,ASSLVGAGDRNIQY
TRBJ1-4,12,TRBV29-1,SPPGVWFNEKLF
TRBJ2-1,13,TRBV2,ASSLAGPSYNEQF
TRBJ2-3,11,TRBV28,ASGPASTDTQY
TRBJ2-5,15,TRBV28,ASTPGTSGAGAETQY
TRBJ2-5,13,TRBV20-1,SARVQRGGLETQY
TRBJ2-2,15,TRBV7-2,ASSLASGGATTGELF
TRBJ1-1,13,TRBV7-9,ASSSPGQGVTEAF
TRBJ2-1,15,TRBV28,ASSLGAGRTSGNEQF
TRBJ1-1,10,TRBV12-3/TRBV12-4,ASSPGQDQAF
TRBJ1-2,13,TRBV6-5,ASSHTAGGNYGYT
TRBJ2-3,10,TRBV20-1,SAHGGADTQY
TRBJ2-1,14,TRBV5-1,ASSLTSGRMGNEQF
TRBJ2-5,13,TRBV2,ASSENWVAGETQY
TRBJ2-1,15,TRBV11-2,ASSRLAGGLLFNEQF
TRBJ2-3,14,TRBV5-6,ASSLGSGSIADTQY
TRBJ2-1,15,TRBV28,ASSTLTGTSSYNEQF
TRBJ2-3,12,TRBV7-9,ASSLGQLTDTQY
TRBJ2-1,14,TRBV7-9,ASSSTSGGYYNEQF
TRBJ1-2,11,TRBV29-1,SVPLSSGYGYT
TRBJ2-1,13,TRBV5-1,ASSLTGTLSNEQF
TRBJ2-3,14,TRBV18,ASSPLVARDTDTQY